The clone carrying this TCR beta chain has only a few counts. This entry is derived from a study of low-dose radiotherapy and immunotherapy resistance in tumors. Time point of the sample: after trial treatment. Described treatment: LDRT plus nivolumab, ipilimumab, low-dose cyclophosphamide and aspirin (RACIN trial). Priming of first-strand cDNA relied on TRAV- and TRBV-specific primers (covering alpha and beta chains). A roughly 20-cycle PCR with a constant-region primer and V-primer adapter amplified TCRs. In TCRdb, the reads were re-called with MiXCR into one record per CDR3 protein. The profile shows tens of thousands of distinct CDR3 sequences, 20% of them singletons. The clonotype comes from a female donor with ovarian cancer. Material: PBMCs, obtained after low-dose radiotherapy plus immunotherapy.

CDR3: CASANPQGVKEKLFF. CDR3 nucleotide sequence: TGCGCCAGCGCCAACCCACAGGGGGTGAAGGAAAAACTGTTTTTT. The chain has TRBV23-1 and TRBJ1-4; 8 bases map to TRBD1. TRBV23-1 is classed as an ORF, of uncertain function. The V gene end was trimmed by 8 bases and the J gene end by 8 bases; junction bases not matched to a gene: 13. The CDR3 is made up of 15 amino acids.